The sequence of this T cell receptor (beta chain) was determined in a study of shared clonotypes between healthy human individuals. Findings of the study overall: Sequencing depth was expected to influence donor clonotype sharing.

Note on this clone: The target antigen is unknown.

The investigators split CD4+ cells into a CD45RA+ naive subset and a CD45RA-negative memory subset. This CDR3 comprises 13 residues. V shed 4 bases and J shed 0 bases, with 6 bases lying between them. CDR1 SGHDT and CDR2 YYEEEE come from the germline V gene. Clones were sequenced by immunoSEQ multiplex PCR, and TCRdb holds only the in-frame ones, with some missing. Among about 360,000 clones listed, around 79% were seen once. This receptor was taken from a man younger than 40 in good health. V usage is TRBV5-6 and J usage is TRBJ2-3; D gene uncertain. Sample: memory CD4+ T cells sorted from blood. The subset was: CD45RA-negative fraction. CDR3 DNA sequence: TGTGCCAGCAGCAGGTCTAGCACAGATACGCAGTATTTT. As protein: CASSRSSTDTQYF.